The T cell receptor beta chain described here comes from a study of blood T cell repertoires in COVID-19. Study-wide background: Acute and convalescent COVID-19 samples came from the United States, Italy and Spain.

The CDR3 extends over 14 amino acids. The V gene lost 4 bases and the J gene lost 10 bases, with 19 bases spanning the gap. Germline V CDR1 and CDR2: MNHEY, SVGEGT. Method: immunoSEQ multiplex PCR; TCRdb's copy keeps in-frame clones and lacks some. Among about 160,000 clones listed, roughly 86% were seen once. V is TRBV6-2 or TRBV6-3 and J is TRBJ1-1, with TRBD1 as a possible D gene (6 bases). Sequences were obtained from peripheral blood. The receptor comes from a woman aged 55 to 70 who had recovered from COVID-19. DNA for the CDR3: TGTGCCAGCAGTTCGTGGACAGCCGGTTCCGGAGCTTTCTTT. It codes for CASSSWTAGSGAFF.